This T cell receptor (beta chain) was found in a study of OX40 agonist ivuxolimab in advanced cancers. Note on this clone: Its antigen is unidentified.

Overall study findings and caveats: At 0.1 to 3.0 mg/kg, CD4+ and CD8+ blood T cells expanded clonally by week 6.

CDR1 and CDR2 (germline): SGHKS, YYEKEE (reference sequence). CDR3 size: 14 residues. J lost 4 bases, V lost 0 bases, and 0 bases had no gene match. Profiling relied on immunoSEQ multiplex PCR, and the TCRdb table lists in-frame clones only, not all of them. This table has 70,000 or so clones, roughly nine tenths appearing once. This TCR was recovered from an adult with an advanced solid tumor such as melanoma, head and neck, liver or kidney cancer. This sequence joins TRBV5-5 and TRBJ1-5; 8 bases fit TRBD1. The source material was CD4+ or CD8+ T cells sorted from blood, sampled in a trial of the OX40 agonist ivuxolimab. CDR3 DNA: TGTGCCAGCAGCTTGGACAGGGGGAATCAGCCCCAGCATTTT. It encodes CASSLDRGNQPQHF.